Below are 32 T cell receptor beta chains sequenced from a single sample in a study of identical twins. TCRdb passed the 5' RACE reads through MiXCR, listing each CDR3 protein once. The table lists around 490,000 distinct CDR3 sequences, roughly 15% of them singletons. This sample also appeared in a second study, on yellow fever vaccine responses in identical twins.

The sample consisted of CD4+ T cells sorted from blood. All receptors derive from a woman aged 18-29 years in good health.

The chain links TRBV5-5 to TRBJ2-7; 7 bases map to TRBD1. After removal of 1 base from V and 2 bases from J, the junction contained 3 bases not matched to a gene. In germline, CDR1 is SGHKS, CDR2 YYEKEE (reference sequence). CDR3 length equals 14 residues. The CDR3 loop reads CASSLTGAAYEQYV. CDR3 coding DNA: TGTGCCAGCAGCTTGACAGGGGCCGCCTACGAGCAGTACGTC.

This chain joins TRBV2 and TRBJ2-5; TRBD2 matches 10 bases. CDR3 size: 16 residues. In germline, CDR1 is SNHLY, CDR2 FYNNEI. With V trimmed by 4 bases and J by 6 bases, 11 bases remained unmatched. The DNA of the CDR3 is TGTGCCAGCAGTGCGGCTGGAGCGGGAGGGCCGAAGACCCAGTACTTC. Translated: CASSAAGAGGPKTQYF.

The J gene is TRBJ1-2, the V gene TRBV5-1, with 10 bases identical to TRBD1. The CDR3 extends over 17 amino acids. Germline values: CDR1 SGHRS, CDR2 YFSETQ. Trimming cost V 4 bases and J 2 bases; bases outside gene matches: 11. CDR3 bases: TGCGCCAGCAGCCTATTTGGGGAGACAGGGGGCAACTATGGCTACACCTTC. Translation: CASSLFGETGGNYGYTF.

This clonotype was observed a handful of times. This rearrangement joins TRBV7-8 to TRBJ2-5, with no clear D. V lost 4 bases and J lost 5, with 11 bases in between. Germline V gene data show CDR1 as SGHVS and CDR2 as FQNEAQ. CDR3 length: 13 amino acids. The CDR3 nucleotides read TGTGCCAGCAGCTCGGGCGCCCGCGAGACCCAGTACTTC. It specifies CASSSGARETQYF.

CDR3 sequence: CASSFPLGQGGGDTQYF. CDR3 coding DNA: TGTGCCAGCAGTTTTCCCCTCGGGCAGGGGGGAGGAGATACGCAGTATTTT. The V call is TRBV12-3 or TRBV12-4, the J call TRBJ2-3; D might be TRBD1 (7 bases). This CDR3 has 17 amino acids. V was cut by 3 bases and J by 5 bases, with 21 bases left in between.

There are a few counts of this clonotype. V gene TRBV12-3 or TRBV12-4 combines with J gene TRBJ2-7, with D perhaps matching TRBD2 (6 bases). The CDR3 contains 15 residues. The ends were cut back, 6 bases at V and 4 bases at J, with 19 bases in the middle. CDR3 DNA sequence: TGTGCCAGCAGGTCTCGGGACTCTGGGTCTTACGAGCAGTACTTC. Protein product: CASRSRDSGSYEQYF.

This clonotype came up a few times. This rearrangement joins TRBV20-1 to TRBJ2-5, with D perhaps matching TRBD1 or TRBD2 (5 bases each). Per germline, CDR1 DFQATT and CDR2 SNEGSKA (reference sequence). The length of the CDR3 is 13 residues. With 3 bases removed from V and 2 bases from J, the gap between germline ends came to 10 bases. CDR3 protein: CSARGRKQETQYF. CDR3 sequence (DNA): TGCAGTGCTAGGGGACGGAAGCAAGAGACCCAGTACTTC.

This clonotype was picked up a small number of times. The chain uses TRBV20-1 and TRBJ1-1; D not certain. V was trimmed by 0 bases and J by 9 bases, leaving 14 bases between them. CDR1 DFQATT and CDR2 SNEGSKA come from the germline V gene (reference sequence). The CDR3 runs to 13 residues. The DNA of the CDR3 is TGCAGTGCTAGAGATAGTGCGGCAGTGAAAGCTTTCTTT. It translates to CSARDSAAVKAFF.

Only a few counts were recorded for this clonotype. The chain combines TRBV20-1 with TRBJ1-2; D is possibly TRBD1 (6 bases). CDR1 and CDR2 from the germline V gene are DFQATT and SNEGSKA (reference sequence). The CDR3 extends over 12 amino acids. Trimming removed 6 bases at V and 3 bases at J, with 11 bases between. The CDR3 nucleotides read TGCAGTGCAAGGACAGCGGACTATGGCTACACCTTC. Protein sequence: CSARTADYGYTF.

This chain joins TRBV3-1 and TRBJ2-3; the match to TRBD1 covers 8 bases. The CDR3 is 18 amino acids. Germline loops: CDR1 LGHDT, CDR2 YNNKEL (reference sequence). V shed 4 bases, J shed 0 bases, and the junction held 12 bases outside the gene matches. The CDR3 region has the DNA TGTGCCAGCAGCCCAGGGTGGACAGGGAAGACTAGCACAGATACGCAGTATTTT. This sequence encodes CASSPGWTGKTSTDTQYF.

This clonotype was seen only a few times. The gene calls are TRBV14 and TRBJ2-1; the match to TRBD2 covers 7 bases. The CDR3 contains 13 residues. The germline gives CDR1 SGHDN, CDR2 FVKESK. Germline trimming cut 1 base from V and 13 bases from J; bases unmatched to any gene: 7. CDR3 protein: CASSQARASGQFF. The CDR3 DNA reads TGTGCCAGCAGCCAAGCCAGGGCTAGCGGACAGTTCTTC.

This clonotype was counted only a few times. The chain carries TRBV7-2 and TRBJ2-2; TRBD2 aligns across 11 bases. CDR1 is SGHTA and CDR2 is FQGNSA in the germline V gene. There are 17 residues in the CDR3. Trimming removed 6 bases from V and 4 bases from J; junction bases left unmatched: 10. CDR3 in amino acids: CASRTAPGLAVTGELFF. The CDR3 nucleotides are TGTGCCAGCAGAACTGCGCCGGGACTAGCGGTCACCGGGGAGCTGTTTTTT.

The CDR3 DNA reads TGTGCCAGCAACCTCCGTTCAGTTGATGAGCAGTTCTTC. This gives the protein CASNLRSVDEQFF. The chain has TRBV7-2 and TRBJ2-1; D gene unclear. V lost 7 bases and J 8 bases, leaving 15 bases between the germline ends. Germline V gene lookup returns CDR1 SGHTA and CDR2 FQGNSA. CDR3 length: 13 amino acids.

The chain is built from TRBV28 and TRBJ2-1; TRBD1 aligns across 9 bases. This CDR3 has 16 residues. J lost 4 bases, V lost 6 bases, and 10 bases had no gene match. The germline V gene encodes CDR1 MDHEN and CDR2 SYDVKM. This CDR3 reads CASSWVQGALYNEQFF. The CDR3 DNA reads TGTGCCAGCAGCTGGGTACAGGGGGCTCTTTACAATGAGCAGTTCTTC. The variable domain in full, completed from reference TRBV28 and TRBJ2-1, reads DVKVTQSSRYLVKRTGEKVFLECVQDMDHENMFWYRQDPGLGLRLIYFSYDVKMKEKGDIPEGYSVSREKKERFSLILESASTNQTSMYLCASSWVQGALYNEQFFGPGTRLTVL.

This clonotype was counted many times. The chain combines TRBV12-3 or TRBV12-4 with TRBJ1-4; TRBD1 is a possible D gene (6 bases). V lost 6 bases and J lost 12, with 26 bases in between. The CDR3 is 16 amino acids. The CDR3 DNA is TGTGCCAGCAGCCTCACGACAGGCGGGGTTGATGGTGAACTGTTTTTT. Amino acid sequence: CASSLTTGGVDGELFF.

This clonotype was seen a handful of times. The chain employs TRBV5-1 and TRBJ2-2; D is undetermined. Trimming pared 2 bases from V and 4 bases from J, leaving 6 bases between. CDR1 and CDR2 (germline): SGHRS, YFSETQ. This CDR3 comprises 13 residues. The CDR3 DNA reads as TGCGCCAGCAGCTTTCGGGTCACCGGGGAGCTGTTTTTT. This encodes CASSFRVTGELFF.

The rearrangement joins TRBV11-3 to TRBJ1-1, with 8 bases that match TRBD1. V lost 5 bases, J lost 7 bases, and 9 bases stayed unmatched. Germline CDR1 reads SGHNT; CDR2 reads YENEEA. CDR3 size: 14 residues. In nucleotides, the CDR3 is TGTGCCAGCAGCCTTATGGGGGGACAGGTTGAAGCTTTCTTT. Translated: CASSLMGGQVEAFF. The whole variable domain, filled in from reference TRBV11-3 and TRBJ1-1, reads EAGVVQSPRYKIIEKKQPVAFWCNPISGHNTLYWYLQNLGQGPELLIRYENEEAVDDSQLPKDRFSAERLKGVDSTLKIQPAELGDSAVYLCASSLMGGQVEAFFGQGTRLTVV.

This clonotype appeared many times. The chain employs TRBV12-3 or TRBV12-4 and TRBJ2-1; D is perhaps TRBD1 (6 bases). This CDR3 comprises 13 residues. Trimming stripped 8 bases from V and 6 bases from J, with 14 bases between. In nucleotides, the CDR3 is TGTGCCAGCCTGAGGGGGAGAGGCAATGAGCAGTTCTTC. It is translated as CASLRGRGNEQFF.

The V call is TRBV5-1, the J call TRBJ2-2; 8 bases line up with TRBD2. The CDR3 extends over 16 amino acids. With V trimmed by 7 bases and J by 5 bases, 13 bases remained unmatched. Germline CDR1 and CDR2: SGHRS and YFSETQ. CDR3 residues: CASDARGSGITGELFF. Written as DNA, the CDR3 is TGCGCCAGCGATGCTCGGGGTAGCGGGATAACCGGGGAGCTGTTTTTT.

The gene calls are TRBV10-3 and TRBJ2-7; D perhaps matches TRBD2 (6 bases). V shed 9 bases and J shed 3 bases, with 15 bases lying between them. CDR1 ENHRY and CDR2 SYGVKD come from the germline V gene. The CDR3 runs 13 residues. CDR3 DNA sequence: TGTGCCATTGCGACTAGTCTCAGCTACGAGCAGTACTTC. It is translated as CAIATSLSYEQYF.

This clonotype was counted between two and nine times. CDR3 protein: CASSLPGKGTEAFF. The CDR3 region has the DNA TGTGCCAGCAGTTTGCCAGGGAAGGGAACTGAAGCTTTCTTT. The chain couples TRBV28 to TRBJ1-1; possibly TRBD1 for D (5 bases). CDR1 is MDHEN and CDR2 is SYDVKM in the germline V gene. The CDR3 extends over 14 amino acids. Between the trimmed V and J ends, which lost 3 bases and 5 bases, there was a span of 13 bases.

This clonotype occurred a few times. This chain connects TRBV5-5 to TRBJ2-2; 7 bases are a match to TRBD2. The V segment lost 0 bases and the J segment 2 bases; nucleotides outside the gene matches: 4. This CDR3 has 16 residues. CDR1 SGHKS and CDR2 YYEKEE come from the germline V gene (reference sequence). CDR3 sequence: CASSLDLAANTGELFF. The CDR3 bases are TGTGCCAGCAGCTTGGATCTAGCGGCTAACACCGGGGAGCTGTTTTTT.

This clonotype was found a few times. CDR3: CASSHQKTSGGGYEQFF. In DNA, the CDR3 is TGTGCCAGCAGCCACCAAAAAACTAGCGGGGGGGGCTATGAGCAGTTCTTC. The chain employs TRBV14 and TRBJ2-1, with 13 bases that match TRBD2. This CDR3 spans 17 amino acids. V was clipped by 3 bases and J by 8 bases; unmatched bases: 10. Germline V gene lookup returns CDR1 SGHDN and CDR2 FVKESK.

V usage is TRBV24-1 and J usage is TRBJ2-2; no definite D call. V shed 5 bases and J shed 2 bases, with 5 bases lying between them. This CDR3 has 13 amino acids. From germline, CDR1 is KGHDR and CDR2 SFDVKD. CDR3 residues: CATSAENTGELFF. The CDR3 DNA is TGTGCCACCAGTGCGGAAAACACCGGGGAGCTGTTTTTT.

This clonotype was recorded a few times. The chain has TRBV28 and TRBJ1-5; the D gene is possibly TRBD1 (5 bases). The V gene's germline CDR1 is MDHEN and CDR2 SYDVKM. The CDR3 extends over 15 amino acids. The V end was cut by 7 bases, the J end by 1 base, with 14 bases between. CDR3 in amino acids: CASIGRQLSNQPQHF. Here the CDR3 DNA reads TGTGCCAGCATTGGTCGACAGTTAAGCAATCAGCCCCAGCATTTT. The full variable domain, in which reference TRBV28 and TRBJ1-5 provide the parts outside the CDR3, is DVKVTQSSRYLVKRTGEKVFLECVQDMDHENMFWYRQDPGLGLRLIYFSYDVKMKEKGDIPEGYSVSREKKERFSLILESASTNQTSMYLCASIGRQLSNQPQHFGDGTRLSIL.

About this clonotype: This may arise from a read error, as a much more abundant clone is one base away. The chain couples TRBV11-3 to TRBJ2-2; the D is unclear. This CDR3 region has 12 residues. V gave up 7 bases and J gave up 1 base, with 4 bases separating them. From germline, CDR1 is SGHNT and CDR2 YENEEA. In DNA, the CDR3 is TGTGCCAGCAACCAGAACACCGGGGAGCTGTTTTTT. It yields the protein CASNQNTGELFF.

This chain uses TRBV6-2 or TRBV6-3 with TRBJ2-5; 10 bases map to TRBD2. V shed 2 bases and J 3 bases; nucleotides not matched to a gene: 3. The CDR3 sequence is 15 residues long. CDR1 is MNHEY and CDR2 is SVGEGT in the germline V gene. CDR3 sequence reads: CASSYVLAGEETQYF. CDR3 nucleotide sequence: TGTGCCAGCAGTTACGTCCTAGCGGGAGAAGAGACCCAGTACTTC.

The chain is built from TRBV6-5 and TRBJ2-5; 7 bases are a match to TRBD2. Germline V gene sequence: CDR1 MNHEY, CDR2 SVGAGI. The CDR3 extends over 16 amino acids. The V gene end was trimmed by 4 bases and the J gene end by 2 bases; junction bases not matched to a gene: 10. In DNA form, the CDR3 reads TGTGCCAGCAGTTTGCCTGGCGGGGGACTTCAAGAGACCCAGTACTTC. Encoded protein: CASSLPGGGLQETQYF.

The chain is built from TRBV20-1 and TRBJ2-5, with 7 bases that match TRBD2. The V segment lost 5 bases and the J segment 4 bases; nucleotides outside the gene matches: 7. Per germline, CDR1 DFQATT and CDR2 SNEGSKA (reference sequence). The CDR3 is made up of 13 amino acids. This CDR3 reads CSARDYHPETQYF. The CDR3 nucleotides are TGCAGTGCTCGGGACTACCATCCAGAGACCCAGTACTTC.

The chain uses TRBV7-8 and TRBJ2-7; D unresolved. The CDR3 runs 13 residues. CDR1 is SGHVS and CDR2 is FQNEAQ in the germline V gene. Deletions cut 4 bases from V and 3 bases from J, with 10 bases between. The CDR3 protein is CASSSKLVYEQYF. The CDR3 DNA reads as TGTGCCAGCAGCTCCAAATTAGTCTACGAGCAGTACTTC.

As DNA, the CDR3 is TGTGCCAGCAGCTTAGGGAAGGACGGGTACAATGAGCAGTTCTTC. Residues: CASSLGKDGYNEQFF. This chain links TRBV11-2 with TRBJ2-1; no clear D gene. V lost 1 base to trimming and J lost 4 bases, with 11 bases between them. The CDR3 is 15 residues long. Per germline, CDR1 SGHAT and CDR2 FQNNGV. The full variable domain, in which reference TRBV11-2 and TRBJ2-1 provide the parts outside the CDR3, is EAGVAQSPRYKIIEKRQSVAFWCNPISGHATLYWYQQILGQGPKLLIQFQNNGVVDDSQLPKDRFSAERLKGVDSTLKIQPAKLEDSAVYLCASSLGKDGYNEQFFGPGTRLTVL.

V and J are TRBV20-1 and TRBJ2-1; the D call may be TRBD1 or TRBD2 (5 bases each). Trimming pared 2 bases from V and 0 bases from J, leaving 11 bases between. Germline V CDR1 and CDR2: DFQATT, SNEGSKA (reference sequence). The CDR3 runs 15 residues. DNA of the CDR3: TGCAGTGCTAGACGTACAGGAGGCTCCTACAATGAGCAGTTCTTC. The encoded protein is CSARRTGGSYNEQFF.